This entry lists 17 T cell receptor beta chains sequenced from one sample in a study of blood T cell repertoires in COVID-19. This table comes from immunoSEQ multiplex PCR, and its TCRdb copy is limited to in-frame clones, with some not included. Of approximately 250,000 clones in the sample, roughly 91% are singletons; the top ten hold approximately 4.1%. The sequencing input was PBMCs or T cells enriched from blood (not recorded which). The receptors derive from a woman between 25 and 40 years old who had recovered from COVID-19.

CDR3 nucleotide sequence: TGTGCCAGCAGCCAATTTCCGGGAACTAGAGGCCACAATGAGCAGTTCTTC. Encoded protein: CASSQFPGTRGHNEQFF. This sequence joins TRBV3-1 (or the pseudogene TRBV3-2) and TRBJ2-1; the D gene is possibly TRBD2 (5 bases). This CDR3 spans 17 amino acids. The germline CDR1 and CDR2 sequences are LGHDT and YNNKEL (reference sequence). V was pared by 2 bases and J by 5 bases, with 19 bases between.

The genes are TRBV27 and TRBJ2-3; D is unresolved. This CDR3 comprises 14 residues. Trimming took 4 bases from V and 1 from J, leaving 9 bases between them. Germline-derived CDR1 and CDR2 are MNHEY and SMNVEV (reference sequence). CDR3 sequence (DNA): TGTGCCAGCAGTTATCAGTATGGCACAGATACGCAGTATTTT. This sequence encodes CASSYQYGTDTQYF.

This chain uses TRBV6-5 with TRBJ1-2; D is unclear. Trimming stripped 6 bases from V and 6 bases from J, with 14 bases between. This CDR3 has 13 amino acids. CDR1 is MNHEY and CDR2 is SVGAGI in the germline V gene. CDR3 protein: CASSLAGRDGYTF. In DNA, the CDR3 is TGTGCCAGCAGCCTAGCGGGGAGAGATGGCTACACCTTC.

The rearrangement links TRBV11-3 to TRBJ2-1, with D unclear. This CDR3 region has 15 residues. V lost 2 bases to trimming and J lost 0 bases, with 8 bases between them. CDR1 and CDR2 from the germline V gene are SGHNT and YENEEA. CDR3 in DNA: TGTGCCAGCAGCTTAAGCGTCGGCTCCTACAATGAGCAGTTCTTC. It yields the protein CASSLSVGSYNEQFF.

The DNA of the CDR3 is TGTGCCAGCAGTTTGGGATCCGACAGCCCCCAGCATTTT. The encoded protein is CASSLGSDSPQHF. This rearrangement joins TRBV12-3 or TRBV12-4 to TRBJ1-5, with a tentative D call TRBD1 (5 bases). V lost 3 bases to trimming and J lost 10 bases, with 13 bases between them. The CDR3 covers 13 residues.

The rearrangement uses TRBV30 and TRBJ2-1; 7 nucleotides align to TRBD2. CDR3 length: 13 amino acids. The germline V gene encodes CDR1 GTSNPN and CDR2 SVGIG (reference sequence). The trim removed 7 bases at V and 0 bases at J, leaving 3 bases unmatched. DNA for the CDR3: TGTGCCTACCTAGCGGACTCCTACAATGAGCAGTTCTTC. This translates into CAYLADSYNEQFF.

V and J are TRBV7-2 and TRBJ1-2, with unresolved D. This CDR3 contains 15 residues. The germline V gene has CDR1 SGHTA and CDR2 FQGNSA. The V end was cut by 1 base, the J end by 2 bases, with 11 bases between. The CDR3 loop is CASSLVGDVNYGYTF. CDR3 coding DNA: TGTGCCAGCAGCTTAGTGGGCGACGTGAACTATGGCTACACCTTC.

The chain employs TRBV14 and TRBJ1-6; D might be TRBD1 (5 bases). V lost 7 bases to trimming and J lost 0 bases, with 7 bases between them. Germline V gene sequence: CDR1 SGHDN, CDR2 FVKESK. CDR3 length equals 14 residues. CDR3 in DNA: TGTGCCAGCAATCAGGGCTCCTATAATTCACCCCTCCACTTT. Translating gives CASNQGSYNSPLHF.

The chain uses TRBV18 and TRBJ2-2, with D unclear. This CDR3 is 14 amino acids long. Between the trimmed V and J ends, which lost 5 bases and 4 bases, there was a span of 11 bases. Germline V CDR1 and CDR2: KGHSH, LQKENI. For the CDR3, the DNA is TGTGCCAGCTCAGGGCCAGTGACCACCGGGGAGCTGTTTTTT. Translating gives CASSGPVTTGELFF.

In its sample, this clone was seen once. The rearrangement joins TRBV7-2 to TRBJ2-5, with TRBD2 identical over 13 bases. Germline values: CDR1 SGHTA, CDR2 FQGNSA. This CDR3 has 15 amino acids. J gave up 5 bases and V 7 bases, and 7 bases lay outside the gene matches. CDR3 nucleotide sequence: TGTGCCAGCACCACTAGCGGGAGGGCCGCCGAGACCCAGTACTTC. Translation gives CASTTSGRAAETQYF.

The V call is TRBV13, the J call TRBJ1-2; D is unresolved. V lost 5 bases and J lost 4, with 17 bases in between. This CDR3 is 15 amino acids long. Germline CDR1 reads PRHDT; CDR2 reads FYEKMQ (reference sequence). In DNA, the CDR3 is TGTGCCAGCAGCCCCTCGGCCTCCGCAGGCTATGGCTACACCTTC. Translation gives CASSPSASAGYGYTF.

The CDR3 DNA follows: TGTGCCATCAGTAACCGGGGGACTCCTTCAACTAATGAAAAACTGTTTTTT. It translates to CAISNRGTPSTNEKLFF. V gene TRBV10-3 combines with J gene TRBJ1-4; D is perhaps TRBD1 (5 bases). The CDR3 consists of 17 residues. Germline V CDR1 and CDR2: ENHRY, SYGVKD. Deletions cut 5 bases from V and 0 bases from J, with 16 bases between.

The rearrangement joins TRBV14 to TRBJ1-1; unclear D gene. Germline V gene lookup returns CDR1 SGHDN and CDR2 FVKESK. V was cut by 2 bases and J by 1 base, with 14 bases left in between. The CDR3 is made up of 16 amino acids. The CDR3 here is CASSQLGGRRNTEAFF. The CDR3 DNA reads TGTGCCAGCAGCCAACTGGGAGGGAGGAGGAACACTGAAGCTTTCTTT.

This sequence joins TRBV21-1 and TRBJ2-7; no check of the table's D call, TRBD1, against the DNA was made. TRBV21-1 is designated a pseudogene. The CDR3 runs to 14 residues. The CDR3 is CASSKVVTGYEQYF. The CDR3 region has the DNA TGTGCCAGCAGCAAAGTGGTGACAGGCTACGAGCAGTACTTC.

This clone showed up just once. The V and J genes are TRBV30 and TRBJ1-1; D ambiguous. There are 13 residues in the CDR3. CDR1 is GTSNPN and CDR2 is SVGIG in the germline V gene (reference sequence). With 0 bases removed from V and 1 base from J, the gap between germline ends came to 6 bases. CDR3: CAWSVQRNTEAFF. The CDR3 region has the DNA TGTGCCTGGAGTGTACAGAGGAACACTGAAGCTTTCTTT.

CDR3 region: CASSPLAGHLNTGELFF. In DNA form, the CDR3 reads TGCGCCAGCAGCCCCTTAGCGGGGCACCTGAACACCGGGGAGCTGTTTTTT. The chain combines TRBV4-1 with TRBJ2-2, with 8 nucleotides matching TRBD2. CDR3 length equals 17 residues. The junction had 8 bases not matched to a gene; V was cut back by 4 bases and J by 1 base. The germline CDR1 and CDR2 sequences are MGHRA and YSYEKL.

V is TRBV19 and J is TRBJ2-2, with D perhaps matching TRBD1 (6 bases). Per germline, CDR1 LNHDA and CDR2 SQIVND (reference sequence). The V gene lost 7 bases and the J gene lost 5 bases, with 14 bases spanning the gap. There are 14 residues in the CDR3. CDR3 nucleotide sequence: TGTGCCAGTAATTATTTTGACAGGACCGGGGAGCTGTTTTTT. It translates to CASNYFDRTGELFF. Full variable domain (outside the CDR3, taken from reference TRBV19 and TRBJ2-2): DGGITQSPKYLFRKEGQNVTLSCEQNLNHDAMYWYRQDPGQGLRLIYYSQIVNDFQKGDIAEGYSVSREKKESFPLTVTSAQKNPTAFYLCASNYFDRTGELFFGEGSRLTVL.